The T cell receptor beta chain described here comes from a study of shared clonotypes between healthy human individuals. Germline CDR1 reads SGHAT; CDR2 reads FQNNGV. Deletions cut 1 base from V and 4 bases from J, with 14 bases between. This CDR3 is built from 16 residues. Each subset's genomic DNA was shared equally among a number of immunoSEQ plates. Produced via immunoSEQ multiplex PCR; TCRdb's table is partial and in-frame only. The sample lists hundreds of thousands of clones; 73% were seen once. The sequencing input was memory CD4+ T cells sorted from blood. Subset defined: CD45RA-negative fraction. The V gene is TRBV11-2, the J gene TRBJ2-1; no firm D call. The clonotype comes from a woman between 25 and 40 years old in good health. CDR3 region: CASSLVRVDDYNEQFF. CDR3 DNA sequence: TGTGCCAGCAGCTTAGTCCGAGTGGACGATTACAATGAGCAGTTCTTC. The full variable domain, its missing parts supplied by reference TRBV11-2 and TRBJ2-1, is EAGVAQSPRYKIIEKRQSVAFWCNPISGHATLYWYQQILGQGPKLLIQFQNNGVVDDSQLPKDRFSAERLKGVDSTLKIQPAKLEDSAVYLCASSLVRVDDYNEQFFGPGTRLTVL.